This passage covers 5 T cell receptor beta chains from one sample sequenced in a study of shared clonotypes between healthy human individuals. The method was immunoSEQ multiplex PCR; TCRdb's version includes in-frame clones alone and lacks a portion of them. The sample includes around 1,000,000 clones, around three quarters of them seen just once. Sequencing was performed on memory CD4+ T cells from PBMCs. Sample subset: CD45RA-negative fraction. These receptors came from a man in his late teens or twenties in good health. Some clones in this sample may be carry-over from other donors' samples.

The chain combines TRBV15 with TRBJ1-1; no definite D call. The V gene's germline CDR1 is LNHNV and CDR2 YYDKDF (reference sequence). The CDR3 extends over 12 amino acids. V lost 5 bases and J lost 7, with 11 bases in between. CDR3 in amino acids: CATSARAGEAFF. DNA for the CDR3: TGTGCCACCAGCGCCCGAGCGGGTGAAGCTTTCTTT.

This clone was picked up many times. V is TRBV11-2 and J is TRBJ2-1; the match to TRBD2 covers 12 bases. V was pared by 4 bases and J by 2 bases, with 9 bases of the junction left unmatched. The CDR3 spans 18 residues. In germline, CDR1 is SGHAT, CDR2 FQNNGV. CDR3 residues: CASSSRASGRGPYNEQFF. CDR3 nucleotide sequence: TGTGCCAGCAGCTCAAGGGCTAGCGGGAGGGGCCCCTACAATGAGCAGTTCTTC.

The chain recombines TRBV9 with TRBJ2-1; D is undetermined. Between the trimmed V and J ends, which lost 0 bases and 15 bases, there was a span of 19 bases. Germline loops: CDR1 SGDLS, CDR2 YYNGEE. The CDR3 has 14 amino acids. Here the CDR3 reads CASSVGSSVPSRFF. The CDR3 DNA reads TGTGCCAGCAGCGTAGGATCGAGTGTCCCGTCGAGGTTCTTC.

This clone came up many times. The chain has TRBV28 and TRBJ2-2; 15 positions match TRBD2. CDR3 length: 17 amino acids. The V and J ends lost 6 bases and 7 bases, in that order; junction bases with no gene match: 9. Germline V lookup: CDR1 MDHEN, CDR2 SYDVKM. The chain's CDR3 is CASSKRTSGRVNGELFF. The DNA of the CDR3 is TGTGCCAGCAGCAAAAGGACTAGCGGGAGGGTCAACGGGGAGCTGTTTTTT.

The J gene is TRBJ2-6, the V gene TRBV7-8, with 10 bases lining up with TRBD1. With 4 bases clipped from V and 1 base from J, the junction kept 4 bases outside the gene matches. There are 17 residues in the CDR3. The V gene's germline CDR1 is SGHVS and CDR2 FQNEAQ. This CDR3 reads CASSSTGGISGANVLTF. The CDR3 DNA reads as TGTGCCAGCAGCTCGACAGGGGGCATATCTGGGGCCAACGTCCTGACTTTC.